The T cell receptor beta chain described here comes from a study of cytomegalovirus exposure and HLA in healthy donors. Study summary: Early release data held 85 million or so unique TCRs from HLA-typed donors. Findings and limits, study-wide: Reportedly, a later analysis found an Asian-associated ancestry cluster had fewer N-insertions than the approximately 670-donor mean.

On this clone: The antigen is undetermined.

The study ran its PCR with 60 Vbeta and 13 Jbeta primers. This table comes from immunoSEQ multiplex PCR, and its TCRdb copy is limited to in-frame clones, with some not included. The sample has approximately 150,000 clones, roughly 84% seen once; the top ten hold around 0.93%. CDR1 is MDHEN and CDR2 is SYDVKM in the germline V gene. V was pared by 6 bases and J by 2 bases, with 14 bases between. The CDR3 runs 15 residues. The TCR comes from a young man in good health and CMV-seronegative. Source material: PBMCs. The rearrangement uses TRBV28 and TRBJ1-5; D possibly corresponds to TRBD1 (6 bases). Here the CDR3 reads CASRDRDTGNQPQHF. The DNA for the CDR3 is TGTGCCAGCAGGGACCGGGACACGGGCAATCAGCCCCAGCATTTT. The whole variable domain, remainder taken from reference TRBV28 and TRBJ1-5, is DVKVTQSSRYLVKRTGEKVFLECVQDMDHENMFWYRQDPGLGLRLIYFSYDVKMKEKGDIPEGYSVSREKKERFSLILESASTNQTSMYLCASRDRDTGNQPQHFGDGTRLSIL.